The 17 T cell receptor beta chains below all came from one sample that was sequenced in a study of cytomegalovirus exposure and HLA in healthy donors. PCR amplification relied on 60 Vbeta primers (plus 13 Jbeta primers). The data were produced by immunoSEQ multiplex PCR, yet TCRdb's version contains in-frame clones alone and is incomplete. The sample lists 100,000 to 150,000 clones; about four fifths were seen once. Sequencing was performed on PBMCs. The origin of the receptors is a man aged 40-49 years in good health and CMV-seronegative.

The J gene is TRBJ2-6, the V gene TRBV6-1; TRBD1 might be the D (5 bases). Germline V gene lookup returns CDR1 MNHNS and CDR2 SASEGT. The length of the CDR3 is 15 residues. V was trimmed by 5 bases and J by 3 bases, leaving 11 bases between them. CDR3 in DNA: TGTGCCAGCAGTATTCAGGGAAGTGGGGCCAACGTCCTGACTTTC. Its translation: CASSIQGSGANVLTF.

Written as DNA, the CDR3 is TGCAGCGTCGAGTCTGGAAACACCATATATTTT. This sequence encodes CSVESGNTIYF. This chain connects TRBV29-1 to TRBJ1-3, with D unresolved. Germline V gives CDR1 SQVTM, CDR2 ANQGSEA. There are 11 residues in the CDR3. Trimming shortened V by 6 bases and J by 1 base, and 4 bases separated the two germline ends.

The V call is TRBV30, the J call TRBJ2-6; TRBD2 matches 7 bases. The CDR3 runs 17 residues. CDR1 is GTSNPN and CDR2 is SVGIG in the germline V gene (reference sequence). With 5 bases clipped from V and 4 bases from J, the junction kept 14 bases outside the gene matches. CDR3 sequence: CAWGRGRTQGGANVLTF. DNA for the CDR3: TGTGCCTGGGGGAGGGGACGAACCCAGGGAGGGGCCAACGTCCTGACTTTC.

This chain joins TRBV9 and TRBJ1-4, with D unresolved. Per germline, CDR1 SGDLS and CDR2 YYNGEE. This CDR3 has 15 residues. Trimming cost V 3 bases and J 8 bases, with 17 bases left between them. CDR3 DNA sequence: TGTGCCAGCAGCGCCTCCGACCTGAGGCAGGAAAAACTGTTTTTT. Protein: CASSASDLRQEKLFF.

The chain combines TRBV2 with TRBJ2-3; 8 bases are shared with TRBD2. Germline-derived CDR1 and CDR2 are SNHLY and FYNNEI. J was trimmed by 2 bases and V by 6 bases; bases with no gene match: 7. The CDR3 totals 15 residues. DNA of the CDR3: TGTGCCAGCAGGGGCTTAGCGGGGATCACAGATACGCAGTATTTT. This codes for CASRGLAGITDTQYF.

This sequence joins TRBV5-6 and TRBJ2-7, with no clear D. This CDR3 has 13 amino acids. V dropped 2 bases and J dropped 0 bases, with 6 bases sitting between them. Germline CDR1 and CDR2: SGHDT and YYEEEE. The CDR3 bases are TGTGCCAGCAGCTTACAGCCCTCCTACGAGCAGTACTTC. Residues: CASSLQPSYEQYF.

The chain combines TRBV7-2 with TRBJ2-5, with D perhaps TRBD1 (5 bases). Germline V CDR1 and CDR2: SGHTA, FQGNSA. Trimming removed 2 bases at V and 5 bases at J, with 15 bases between. This CDR3 spans 15 amino acids. CDR3 protein: CASSLSSREWETQYF. The CDR3 DNA sequence: TGTGCCAGCAGCTTAAGCTCCAGGGAATGGGAGACCCAGTACTTC.

The table lists this clone with a count of one. The chain has TRBV4-1 and TRBJ1-2; D may be TRBD1 (6 bases). V was trimmed by 3 bases and J by 8 bases, leaving 10 bases between them. CDR3 length: 12 residues. Germline V lookup: CDR1 MGHRA, CDR2 YSYEKL. CDR3 amino acids: CASSHGGLGYTF. CDR3 nucleotides: TGCGCCAGCAGCCATGGGGGCCTAGGCTACACCTTC.

V usage is TRBV4-2 and J usage is TRBJ2-1; TRBD2 might be the D (5 bases). Deletions cut 3 bases from V and 4 bases from J, with 22 bases between. The CDR3 consists of 18 residues. Germline CDR1 reads LGHNA; CDR2 reads YNFKEQ. The CDR3 DNA reads TGTGCCAGCAGCCACCCTAGGGAAGATCGGGGTAAATACAATGAGCAGTTCTTC. This translates into CASSHPREDRGKYNEQFF.

V gene TRBV2 combines with J gene TRBJ2-5, with D perhaps TRBD1 (5 bases). Germline loops: CDR1 SNHLY, CDR2 FYNNEI. The V and J ends lost 7 bases and 1 base respectively, with 10 bases between them. CDR3 size: 13 residues. The CDR3 sequence is CASKGYAQETQYF. The DNA for the CDR3 is TGTGCCAGCAAGGGGTATGCCCAAGAGACCCAGTACTTC.

The genes are TRBV19 and TRBJ2-5; D is uncertain. CDR3 length: 14 residues. Germline CDR1 is LNHDA and CDR2 is SQIVND (reference sequence). The V end lost 3 bases, the J end lost 1 base, and 9 bases lay between the germline ends. Here the CDR3 reads CASSIGPSQETQYF. The CDR3 nucleotides read TGTGCCAGTAGTATCGGCCCTAGCCAAGAGACCCAGTACTTC.

The chain uses TRBV20-1 and TRBJ1-1; tentative D call: TRBD1 (6 bases). Germline CDR1 and CDR2: DFQATT and SNEGSKA (reference sequence). The V and J ends lost 5 bases and 6 bases respectively, with 10 bases between them. The CDR3 runs to 11 residues. The CDR3 region is CSALDSPEAFF. CDR3 nucleotides: TGCAGTGCTCTGGACAGCCCTGAAGCTTTCTTT.

The V and J genes are TRBV11-3 and TRBJ1-2; 8 bases match TRBD1. This CDR3 is built from 13 residues. The junction had 6 bases not matched to a gene; V was cut back by 4 bases and J by 8 bases. From germline, CDR1 is SGHNT and CDR2 YENEEA. The CDR3 DNA sequence: TGTGCCAGCAGCTCCGGACAGGGTGGAGGCTACACCTTC. It codes for CASSSGQGGGYTF.

This clone was recorded once. This chain joins TRBV25-1 and TRBJ1-2; maybe TRBD1 (5 bases). CDR1 is MGHDK, CDR2 SYGVNS, per germline. Trimming took 7 bases from V and 1 from J, leaving 13 bases between them. The CDR3 extends over 14 amino acids. CDR3 residues: CASMRQGFNYGYTF. CDR3 nucleotide sequence: TGTGCCAGCATGAGGCAGGGATTTAACTATGGCTACACCTTC.

For this clone: Other nucleotide sequences in the sample specify the same CDR3. The V gene is TRBV7-2, the J gene TRBJ2-3, with 9 nucleotides matching TRBD2. Per germline, CDR1 SGHTA and CDR2 FQGNSA. This CDR3 has 14 amino acids. Trimming at V came to 9 bases and at J to 2 bases, leaving 6 bases not matched to a gene. This chain's CDR3 is CASLAGKITDTQYF. CDR3 sequence (DNA): TGTGCCAGTCTAGCGGGGAAGATCACAGATACGCAGTATTTT.

The rearrangement uses TRBV6-1 and TRBJ2-2; 9 bases are a match to TRBD1. V trimming: 6 bases; J trimming: 6 bases; junction bases outside the gene matches: 5. Germline CDR1 is MNHNS and CDR2 is SASEGT. The CDR3 runs 14 residues. CDR3 sequence reads: CASRRDRGAGELFF. DNA for the CDR3: TGTGCCAGCAGGAGAGACAGGGGGGCCGGGGAGCTGTTTTTT.

This clone was seen more than once but under ten times. The CDR3: CASSIQPGADTQYF. CDR3 sequence (DNA): TGTGCCAGCAGTATCCAACCGGGGGCAGATACGCAGTATTTT. V and J are TRBV6-4 and TRBJ2-3; tentative D call: TRBD2 (6 bases). The germline V and J ends were trimmed by 5 bases and 4 bases, with 13 bases remaining between them. The germline gives CDR1 MRHNA, CDR2 SNTAGT. This CDR3 spans 14 amino acids.